The 31 T cell receptor beta chains below all came from one sample that was sequenced in a study of human T cells and chemical hapten exposure. Unique molecular identifiers were attached to individual cDNA molecules within the library. TCRdb itself ran the reads through MiXCR, one entry per CDR3 protein. The sample consists of 100,000 to 150,000 distinct CDR3 sequences, over 7.5% of them appearing once. Total RNA was extracted from unfractionated whole blood. Sequenced sample: whole blood. The receptors were sampled from a human donor in good health. Some clones in this sample may be carry-over from other donors' samples.

This clonotype was recorded once. A clone one base away is much larger, so this may be a read error. The genes are TRBV7-2 and TRBJ1-1; D is possibly TRBD1 (6 bases). This CDR3 comprises 14 residues. The germline V gene encodes CDR1 SGHTA and CDR2 FQGNSA. V lost 3 bases and J lost 4, with 12 bases in between. In DNA, the CDR3 is TGTACCAGCAGCTTTCAGGGGAGGGTCACTGAAGCTTTCTTT. This sequence encodes CTSSFQGRVTEAFF.

This clonotype was seen a few times. The chain employs TRBV14 and TRBJ2-7; the D is unclear. Germline V gene data show CDR1 as SGHDN and CDR2 as FVKESK. Between the trimmed V and J ends, which lost 4 bases and 2 bases, there was a span of 12 bases. The CDR3 spans 14 residues. CDR3 region: CASSLMGTTYEQYF. The CDR3 coding sequence is TGTGCCAGCAGCCTAATGGGCACTACCTACGAGCAGTACTTC.

This chain joins TRBV20-1 and TRBJ1-1; D gene unclear. Germline V CDR1 and CDR2: DFQATT, SNEGSKA (reference sequence). With 5 bases removed from V and 0 bases from J, the gap between germline ends came to 13 bases. This CDR3 is built from 14 residues. The CDR3 nucleotides are TGCAGTGCTCTTTCCCCTGGAGTGAACACTGAAGCTTTCTTT. Protein sequence: CSALSPGVNTEAFF.

In nucleotides, the CDR3 is TGTGCCAGCAGTTTCGGGAATCGCTTGAATGAGCAGTTCTTC. It is translated as CASSFGNRLNEQFF. This chain joins TRBV27 and TRBJ2-1, with D tentatively TRBD2 (5 bases). The germline V and J ends were trimmed by 3 bases and 7 bases, with 13 bases remaining between them. CDR3 length: 14 amino acids. From germline, CDR1 is MNHEY and CDR2 SMNVEV (reference sequence).

This clonotype was picked up a small number of times. V usage is TRBV5-1 and J usage is TRBJ1-6; 10 nucleotides line up with TRBD1. The germline CDR1 and CDR2 sequences are SGHRS and YFSETQ. V shed 0 bases and J 9 bases; nucleotides not matched to a gene: 9. This CDR3 region has 17 residues. CDR3 protein: CASSLEKGQGPRSPLHF. In nucleotides, the CDR3 is TGCGCCAGCAGCTTGGAGAAGGGACAGGGGCCTCGTTCACCCCTCCACTTT.

The CDR3: CSASHDSAFSNYGYTF. The CDR3 DNA is TGCAGTGCTAGCCACGACAGTGCCTTCTCTAACTATGGCTACACCTTC. This rearrangement joins TRBV20-1 to TRBJ1-2; maybe TRBD1 (5 bases). Trimming shortened V by 3 bases and J by 0 bases, and 17 bases separated the two germline ends. The V gene's germline CDR1 is DFQATT and CDR2 SNEGSKA (reference sequence). The CDR3 consists of 16 residues.

This chain joins TRBV20-1 and TRBJ2-7; no clear D gene. V was shortened by 4 bases and J by 2 bases, with 15 bases between the two germline ends. CDR1 DFQATT and CDR2 SNEGSKA come from the germline V gene (reference sequence). The length of the CDR3 is 14 residues. CDR3 region: CSAKNSDGTYEQYF. In nucleotides, the CDR3 is TGCAGTGCTAAAAATTCGGACGGCACCTACGAGCAGTACTTC.

This clonotype was seen a few times. The chain carries TRBV4-2 and TRBJ1-4; D perhaps matches TRBD1 (5 bases). This CDR3 has 15 residues. CDR1 is LGHNA, CDR2 YNFKEQ, per germline. Between the trimmed V and J ends, which lost 1 base and 4 bases, there was a span of 10 bases. The CDR3 sequence: CASSQGNRLNEKLFF. CDR3 sequence (DNA): TGTGCCAGCAGCCAAGGAAACAGGCTTAATGAAAAACTGTTTTTT.

The chain links TRBV27 to TRBJ1-4, with D possibly TRBD1 on 6 matching bases. Looked up from germline, CDR1 is MNHEY and CDR2 is SMNVEV (reference sequence). Between the trimmed V and J ends, which lost 5 bases and 2 bases, there was a span of 9 bases. The CDR3 extends over 14 amino acids. CDR3 coding DNA: TGTGCCAGCAGTGGGGGGGCGACTAATGAAAAACTGTTTTTT. This codes for CASSGGATNEKLFF.

V and J are TRBV7-2 and TRBJ2-1, with unresolved D. Germline CDR1 reads SGHTA; CDR2 reads FQGNSA. V dropped 3 bases and J dropped 8 bases, with 8 bases sitting between them. The CDR3 consists of 12 residues. In nucleotides, the CDR3 is TGTGCCAGCAGCTTGTGGAGCGATGAGCAGTTCTTC. Its protein is CASSLWSDEQFF.

The J gene is TRBJ1-4, the V gene TRBV7-2; D gene ambiguous. The CDR3 loop spans 16 amino acids. Germline loops: CDR1 SGHTA, CDR2 FQGNSA. V was clipped by 3 bases and J by 4 bases, with 15 bases between them. The CDR3 region has the DNA TGTGCCAGCAGCTTGGCCGCGAGCAGAATTAATGAAAAACTGTTTTTT. Its protein product is CASSLAASRINEKLFF.

This clonotype occurred a few times. CDR3: CASSGTAPKDQPQHF. The CDR3 coding sequence is TGTGCCAGCAGCGGTACAGCGCCCAAGGATCAGCCCCAGCATTTT. The V call is TRBV7-9, the J call TRBJ1-5; D unresolved. V lost 5 bases to trimming and J lost 5 bases, with 16 bases between them. This CDR3 is built from 15 residues. Germline V CDR1 and CDR2: SEHNR, FQNEAQ (reference sequence).

This clonotype has at least ten counts. The rearrangement joins TRBV6-1 to TRBJ1-2; TRBD1 matches at 11 bases. CDR3 length: 15 amino acids. V trimming: 7 bases; J trimming: 4 bases; junction bases outside the gene matches: 8. From germline, CDR1 is MNHNS and CDR2 SASEGT. The CDR3 nucleotides read TGTGCCAGCAACACCGGGACAGGGGGGATCTATGGCTACACCTTC. Amino acids: CASNTGTGGIYGYTF.

This clonotype was recorded once. This may stem from a read error, because a much larger clone lies one nucleotide away. V usage is TRBV7-8 and J usage is TRBJ2-3; D is uncertain. Trimming stripped 8 bases from V and 2 bases from J, with 17 bases between. The germline CDR1 and CDR2 sequences are SGHVS and FQNEAQ. This CDR3 is 15 amino acids long. The CDR3 reads CASGLRAKSTDTQYF. In DNA, the CDR3 is TGTGCCAGCGGCCTCCGAGCGAAATCCACAGATACGCAGTATTTT.

This clonotype was detected a few times. The chain carries TRBV5-1 and TRBJ2-7, with 9 bases fitting TRBD1. This CDR3 is 14 amino acids long. V trimming: 2 bases; J trimming: 6 bases; junction bases outside the gene matches: 6. Germline CDR1 is SGHRS and CDR2 is YFSETQ. This chain's CDR3 is CASSFDRGDGEQYF. Here the CDR3 DNA reads TGCGCCAGCAGCTTCGACAGGGGGGATGGCGAGCAGTACTTC.

This clonotype has at least ten counts. The chain uses TRBV29-1 and TRBJ1-5, with a tentative D call TRBD1 (5 bases). From germline, CDR1 is SQVTM and CDR2 ANQGSEA. V lost 1 base, J lost 5 bases, and 15 bases lay in between. There are 15 residues in the CDR3. The CDR3 coding sequence is TGCAGCGTTGAAGCCCCTGGGGGGGGGGATCAGCCCCAGCATTTT. Translated: CSVEAPGGGDQPQHF.

The chain has TRBV7-9 and TRBJ2-2, with 9 positions matching TRBD1. Germline CDR1 SEHNR, CDR2 FQNEAQ (reference sequence). This CDR3 has 15 amino acids. Trimming took 6 bases from V and 3 from J; bases not matched to a gene: 5. For the CDR3, the DNA is TGTGCCAGCAGTCCAGACAGGGGGGACACCGGGGAGCTGTTTTTT. This encodes CASSPDRGDTGELFF.

A few counts support this clonotype. The chain joins TRBV6-2 or TRBV6-3 to TRBJ2-2; weak D call: TRBD2 (6 bases). The CDR3 is 16 residues long. CDR1 and CDR2 from the germline V gene are MNHEY and SVGEGT. V gave up 8 bases and J gave up 2 bases, with 18 bases separating them. The CDR3 region is CASYPSGGANTGELFF. DNA for the CDR3: TGTGCCAGCTACCCCTCCGGGGGAGCTAACACCGGGGAGCTGTTTTTT.

The genes are TRBV4-2 and TRBJ1-1, with D maybe TRBD1 (5 bases). Germline assignment: CDR1 LGHNA and CDR2 YNFKEQ. CDR3 size: 13 residues. Trimming took off 4 bases at V and 3 bases at J, with 9 bases between the two ends. CDR3 region: CASSRRADTEAFF. The CDR3 nucleotides read TGTGCCAGCAGCCGCAGGGCTGACACTGAAGCTTTCTTT.

This clonotype was recorded a few times. The chain links TRBV20-1 to TRBJ2-5, with 7 bases lining up with TRBD2. Germline lookup yields CDR1 DFQATT and CDR2 SNEGSKA (reference sequence). V shed 0 bases and J 5 bases; nucleotides not matched to a gene: 3. The CDR3 is 13 amino acids. The CDR3 here is CSARDYGRETQYF. The CDR3 DNA is TGCAGTGCTAGAGATTACGGGAGGGAGACCCAGTACTTC.

The genes are TRBV7-2 and TRBJ2-5; 7 bases map to TRBD1. Germline V gene data show CDR1 as SGHTA and CDR2 as FQGNSA. J was trimmed by 5 bases and V by 3 bases; bases with no gene match: 9. The CDR3 runs to 15 residues. Here the CDR3 DNA reads TGTGCCAGCAGCTTCGGACAGGTCCTCGGGGAGACCCAGTACTTC. Amino acids: CASSFGQVLGETQYF. Drawing the rest from reference TRBV7-2 and TRBJ2-5, the complete variable domain is GAGVSQSPSNKVTEKGKDVELRCDPISGHTALYWYRQSLGQGLEFLIYFQGNSAPDKSGLPSDRFSAERTGGSVSTLTIQRTQQEDSAVYLCASSFGQVLGETQYFGPGTRLLVL.

In its sample, this clonotype was seen many times. This chain uses TRBV6-1 with TRBJ1-5, with TRBD1 matching over 8 bases. There are 14 residues in the CDR3. Germline-derived CDR1 and CDR2 are MNHNS and SASEGT. Trimming took 6 bases from V and 4 from J; bases not matched to a gene: 5. The CDR3 reads CASSLTGENQPQHF. The CDR3 nucleotides are TGTGCCAGCAGCCTGACAGGGGAAAATCAGCCCCAGCATTTT.

This clonotype was detected many times. V usage is TRBV19 and J usage is TRBJ1-5; 9 bases match TRBD1. With 5 bases clipped from V and 7 bases from J, the junction kept 6 bases outside the gene matches. This CDR3 contains 14 residues. Germline-derived CDR1 and CDR2 are LNHDA and SQIVND (reference sequence). The CDR3 sequence is CASSSGQGGQPQHF. The CDR3 DNA sequence: TGTGCCAGTAGTTCGGGACAGGGCGGACAGCCCCAGCATTTT.

A few counts support this clonotype. The gene calls are TRBV7-2 and TRBJ2-5; 7 bases line up with TRBD1. CDR1 and CDR2 (germline): SGHTA, FQGNSA. V gave up 5 bases and J gave up 1 base; unmatched junction bases: 4. CDR3 length: 14 residues. The CDR3 DNA reads as TGTGCCAGCAGCCCCGGACAGGCCCAAGAGACCCAGTACTTC. Translation gives CASSPGQAQETQYF.

The V gene is TRBV5-1, the J gene TRBJ1-4, with 10 bases lining up with TRBD1. The CDR3 is made up of 14 amino acids. CDR1 and CDR2 (germline): SGHRS, YFSETQ. V lost 5 bases and J lost 6; bases outside the gene matches: 4. This chain's CDR3 is CASRPGTGDEKLFF. The CDR3 coding sequence is TGCGCCAGCAGACCCGGGACAGGGGATGAAAAACTGTTTTTT.

This clonotype turned up a few times. The rearrangement uses TRBV20-1 and TRBJ2-1; 10 positions match TRBD1. The V gene end was trimmed by 0 bases and the J gene end by 0 bases; junction bases not matched to a gene: 2. CDR1 and CDR2 (germline): DFQATT, SNEGSKA (reference sequence). The CDR3 totals 16 residues. The CDR3 loop is CSAREGQGPSYNEQFF. Written as DNA, the CDR3 is TGCAGTGCTAGAGAGGGACAGGGGCCCTCCTACAATGAGCAGTTCTTC.

This clonotype was seen at least ten times. V gene TRBV20-1 combines with J gene TRBJ2-7; D assignment may be TRBD1 or TRBD2 (5 bases each). From germline, CDR1 is DFQATT and CDR2 SNEGSKA (reference sequence). V gave up 3 bases and J gave up 3 bases, with 15 bases separating them. This CDR3 comprises 14 residues. This CDR3 is CSASQIVRGYEQYF. The CDR3 DNA reads TGCAGTGCTAGTCAGATCGTGAGGGGCTACGAGCAGTACTTC.

V gene TRBV30 combines with J gene TRBJ2-2; 10 nucleotides match TRBD2. CDR1 and CDR2 (germline): GTSNPN, SVGIG (reference sequence). CDR3 length: 15 amino acids. V was pared by 3 bases and J by 5 bases, with 6 bases of the junction left unmatched. As DNA, the CDR3 is TGTGCCTGGAGCGCGGGACTAGCGCTGACCGGGGAGCTGTTTTTT. Protein: CAWSAGLALTGELFF. Combining the CDR3 with reference TRBV30 and TRBJ2-2 gives the whole variable domain SQTIHQWPATLVQPVGSPLSLECTVEGTSNPNLYWYRQAAGRGLQLLFYSVGIGQISSEVPQNLSASRPQDRQFILSSKKLLLSDSGFYLCAWSAGLALTGELFFGEGSRLTVL.

This clonotype was seen a few times. The rearrangement links TRBV7-7 to TRBJ2-3; TRBD2 matches 10 bases. Germline CDR1 SSHAT, CDR2 FNYEAQ (reference sequence). The CDR3 is 15 residues long. Germline trimming cut 4 bases from V and 1 base from J; bases unmatched to any gene: 2. Written as DNA, the CDR3 is TGTGCCAGCAGCTCCGGACTAGCGGGCACAGATACGCAGTATTTT. Translating it yields CASSSGLAGTDTQYF.

In DNA form, the CDR3 reads TGTGCCAGCAGCTTAGCATGGGACACTTACGGCCACGAGCAGTACTTC. This codes for CASSLAWDTYGHEQYF. The chain couples TRBV11-2 to TRBJ2-7, with D possibly TRBD1 on 6 matching bases. CDR1 and CDR2 (germline): SGHAT, FQNNGV. The ends were cut back, 1 base at V and 5 bases at J, with 18 bases in the middle. The CDR3 consists of 16 residues. The variable domain in full, with the rest retrieved from reference TRBV11-2 and TRBJ2-7, is EAGVAQSPRYKIIEKRQSVAFWCNPISGHATLYWYQQILGQGPKLLIQFQNNGVVDDSQLPKDRFSAERLKGVDSTLKIQPAKLEDSAVYLCASSLAWDTYGHEQYFGPGTRLTVT.

A few counts support this clonotype. The gene calls are TRBV10-1 and TRBJ2-3; TRBD2 aligns across 9 bases. The CDR3 has 18 residues. The V segment lost 5 bases and the J segment 1 base; nucleotides outside the gene matches: 13. From germline, CDR1 is WNHNN and CDR2 SYGVQD (reference sequence). As DNA, the CDR3 is TGCGCCAGCAGTACGGATTTTAGCGGGAGCTTCGGCACAGATACGCAGTATTTT. The encoded protein is CASSTDFSGSFGTDTQYF.